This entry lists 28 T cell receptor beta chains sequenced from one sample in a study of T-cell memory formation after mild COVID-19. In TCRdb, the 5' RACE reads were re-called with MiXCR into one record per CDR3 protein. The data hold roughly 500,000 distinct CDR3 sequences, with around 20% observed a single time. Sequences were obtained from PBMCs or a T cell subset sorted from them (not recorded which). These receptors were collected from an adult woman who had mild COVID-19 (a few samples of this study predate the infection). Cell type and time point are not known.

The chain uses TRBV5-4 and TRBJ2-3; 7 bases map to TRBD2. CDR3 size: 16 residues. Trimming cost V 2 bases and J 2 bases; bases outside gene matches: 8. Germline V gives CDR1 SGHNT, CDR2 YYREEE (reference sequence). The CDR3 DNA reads TGTGCCAGCAGCTTTCGGACTCTAGCGGACACAGATACGCAGTATTTT. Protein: CASSFRTLADTDTQYF.

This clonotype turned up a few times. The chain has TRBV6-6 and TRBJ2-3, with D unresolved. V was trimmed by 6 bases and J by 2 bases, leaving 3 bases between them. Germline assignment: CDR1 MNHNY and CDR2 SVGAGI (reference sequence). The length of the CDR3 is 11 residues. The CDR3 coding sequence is TGTGCCAGCAGAAACACAGATACGCAGTATTTT. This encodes CASRNTDTQYF.

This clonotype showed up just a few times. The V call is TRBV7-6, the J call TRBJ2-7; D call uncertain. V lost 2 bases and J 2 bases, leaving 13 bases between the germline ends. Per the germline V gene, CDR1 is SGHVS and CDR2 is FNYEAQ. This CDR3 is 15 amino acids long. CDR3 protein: CASSLRSDPTYEQYF. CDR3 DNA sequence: TGTGCCAGCAGCTTAAGGAGCGACCCCACCTACGAGCAGTACTTC.

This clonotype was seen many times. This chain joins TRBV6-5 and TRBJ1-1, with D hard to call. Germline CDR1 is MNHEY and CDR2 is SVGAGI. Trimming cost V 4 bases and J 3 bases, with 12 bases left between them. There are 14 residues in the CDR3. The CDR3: CASSSYLSDTEAFF. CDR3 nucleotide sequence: TGTGCCAGCAGTTCCTACCTGTCCGACACTGAAGCTTTCTTT.

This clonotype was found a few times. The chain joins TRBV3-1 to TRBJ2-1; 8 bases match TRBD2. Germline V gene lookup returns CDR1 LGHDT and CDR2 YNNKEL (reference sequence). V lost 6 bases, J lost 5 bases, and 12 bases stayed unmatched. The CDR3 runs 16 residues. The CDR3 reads CASSHVLTSAHNEQFF. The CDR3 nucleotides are TGTGCCAGCAGTCACGTCTTGACTAGCGCCCACAATGAGCAGTTCTTC.

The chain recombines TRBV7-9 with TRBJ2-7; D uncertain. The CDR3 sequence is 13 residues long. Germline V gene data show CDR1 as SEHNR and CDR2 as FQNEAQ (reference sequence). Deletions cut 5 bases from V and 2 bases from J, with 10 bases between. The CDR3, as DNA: TGTGCCAGCAGCCCCGTTGATGCCTACGAGCAGTACTTC. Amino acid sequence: CASSPVDAYEQYF.

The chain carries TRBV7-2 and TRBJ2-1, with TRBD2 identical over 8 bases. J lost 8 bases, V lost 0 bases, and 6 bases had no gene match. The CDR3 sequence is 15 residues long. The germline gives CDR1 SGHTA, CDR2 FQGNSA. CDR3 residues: CASSLAGLGPYEQFF. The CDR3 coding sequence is TGTGCCAGCAGCTTAGCGGGACTAGGACCCTATGAGCAGTTCTTC.

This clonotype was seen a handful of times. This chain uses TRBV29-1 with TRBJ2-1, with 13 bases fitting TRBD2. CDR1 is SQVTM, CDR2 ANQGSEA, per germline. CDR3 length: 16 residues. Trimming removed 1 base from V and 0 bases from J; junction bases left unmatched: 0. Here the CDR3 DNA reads TGCAGCGTTGAAGGGACTAGCGGGAGCTCCTACAATGAGCAGTTCTTC. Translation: CSVEGTSGSSYNEQFF.

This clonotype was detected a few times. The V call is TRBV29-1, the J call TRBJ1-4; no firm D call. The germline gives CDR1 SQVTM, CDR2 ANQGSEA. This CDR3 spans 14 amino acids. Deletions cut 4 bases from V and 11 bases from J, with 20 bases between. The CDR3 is CSVVFQAGSRKLFF. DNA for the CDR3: TGCAGCGTTGTTTTTCAAGCTGGCTCAAGGAAACTGTTTTTT.

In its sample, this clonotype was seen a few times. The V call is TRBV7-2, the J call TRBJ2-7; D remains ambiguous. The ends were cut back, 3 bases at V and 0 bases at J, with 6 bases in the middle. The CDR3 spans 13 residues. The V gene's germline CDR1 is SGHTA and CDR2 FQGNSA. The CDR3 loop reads CASSFNPSYEQYF. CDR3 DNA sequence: TGTGCCAGCAGCTTTAACCCCTCCTACGAGCAGTACTTC.

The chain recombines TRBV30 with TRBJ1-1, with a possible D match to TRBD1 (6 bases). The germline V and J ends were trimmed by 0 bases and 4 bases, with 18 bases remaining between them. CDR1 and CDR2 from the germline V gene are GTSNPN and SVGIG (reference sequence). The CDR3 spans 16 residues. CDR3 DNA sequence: TGTGCCTGGAGTGTACAGGGTCTAGGGAGGACCACTGAAGCTTTCTTT. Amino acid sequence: CAWSVQGLGRTTEAFF.

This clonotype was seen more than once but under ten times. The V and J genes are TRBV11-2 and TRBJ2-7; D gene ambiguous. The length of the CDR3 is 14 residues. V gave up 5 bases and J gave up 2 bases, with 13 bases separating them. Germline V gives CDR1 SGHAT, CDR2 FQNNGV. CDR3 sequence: CASSPPAVPYEQYF. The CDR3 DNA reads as TGTGCCAGCAGCCCGCCTGCGGTACCCTACGAGCAGTACTTC. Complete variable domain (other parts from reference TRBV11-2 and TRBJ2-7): EAGVAQSPRYKIIEKRQSVAFWCNPISGHATLYWYQQILGQGPKLLIQFQNNGVVDDSQLPKDRFSAERLKGVDSTLKIQPAKLEDSAVYLCASSPPAVPYEQYFGPGTRLTVT.

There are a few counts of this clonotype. The CDR3 bases are TGCGCCAGCAGCTTAGGTTCGTCCCTCACTGAAGCTTTCTTT. This sequence encodes CASSLGSSLTEAFF. The V gene is TRBV5-1, the J gene TRBJ1-1, with D hard to call. The CDR3 extends over 14 amino acids. The germline V gene encodes CDR1 SGHRS and CDR2 YFSETQ. V lost 2 bases, J lost 4 bases, and 12 bases lay in between.

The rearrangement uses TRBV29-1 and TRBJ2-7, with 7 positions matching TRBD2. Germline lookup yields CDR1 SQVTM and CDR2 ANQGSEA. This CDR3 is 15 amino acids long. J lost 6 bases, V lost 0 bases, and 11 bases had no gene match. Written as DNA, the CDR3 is TGCAGCGTTGAAGATTCGCTGGCAGGGAGGGCCGAGCAGTACTTC. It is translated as CSVEDSLAGRAEQYF.

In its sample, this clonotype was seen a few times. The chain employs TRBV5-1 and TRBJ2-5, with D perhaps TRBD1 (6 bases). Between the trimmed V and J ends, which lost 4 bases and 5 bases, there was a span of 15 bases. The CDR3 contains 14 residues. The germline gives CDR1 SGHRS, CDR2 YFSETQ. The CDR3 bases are TGCGCCAGCAGCACCCAGGACAGATCTGAGACCCAGTACTTC. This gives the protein CASSTQDRSETQYF.

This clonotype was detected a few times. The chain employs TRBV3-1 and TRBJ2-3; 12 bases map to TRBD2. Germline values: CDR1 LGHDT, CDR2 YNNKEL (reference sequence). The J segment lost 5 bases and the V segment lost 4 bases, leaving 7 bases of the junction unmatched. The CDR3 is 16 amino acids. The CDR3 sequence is CASSRRLAGEQDTQYF. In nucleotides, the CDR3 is TGTGCCAGCAGCCGGCGACTAGCGGGGGAGCAAGATACGCAGTATTTT.

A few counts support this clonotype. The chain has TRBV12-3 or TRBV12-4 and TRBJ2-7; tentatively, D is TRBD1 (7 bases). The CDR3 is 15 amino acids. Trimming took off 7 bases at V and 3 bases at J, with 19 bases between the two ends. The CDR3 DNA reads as TGTGCCAGCACCCCAGGGGGGACGGCACTCTACGAGCAGTACTTC. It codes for CASTPGGTALYEQYF.

CDR3 DNA: TGTGCCAGCAGCCCCTTCGCCGGACTAGCGGGAGGGGAAGGGCAGTTCTTC. It is translated as CASSPFAGLAGGEGQFF. The chain combines TRBV27 with TRBJ2-1; TRBD2 matches at 15 bases. Trimming at V came to 6 bases and at J to 12 bases, leaving 15 bases not matched to a gene. Germline V CDR1 and CDR2: MNHEY, SMNVEV (reference sequence). This CDR3 comprises 17 residues.

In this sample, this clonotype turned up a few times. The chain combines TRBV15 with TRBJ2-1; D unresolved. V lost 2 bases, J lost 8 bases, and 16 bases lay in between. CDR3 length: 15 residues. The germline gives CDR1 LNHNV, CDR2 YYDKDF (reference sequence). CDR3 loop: CATSRTVVAVYEQFF. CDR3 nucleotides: TGTGCCACCAGCAGAACCGTGGTGGCCGTCTATGAGCAGTTCTTC.

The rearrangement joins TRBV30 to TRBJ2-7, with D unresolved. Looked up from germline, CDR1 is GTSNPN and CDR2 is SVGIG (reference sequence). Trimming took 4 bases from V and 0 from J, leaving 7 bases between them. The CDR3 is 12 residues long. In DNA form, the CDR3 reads TGTGCCTGGATGGAGAACTCCTACGAGCAGTACTTC. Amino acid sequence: CAWMENSYEQYF.

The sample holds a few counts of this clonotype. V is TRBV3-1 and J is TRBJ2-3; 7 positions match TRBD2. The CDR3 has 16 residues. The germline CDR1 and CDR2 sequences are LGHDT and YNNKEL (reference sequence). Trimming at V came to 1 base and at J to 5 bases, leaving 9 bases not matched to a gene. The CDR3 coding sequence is TGTGCCAGCAGCCAAGGGCAGCGGGATGGTGTAGATACGCAGTATTTT. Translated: CASSQGQRDGVDTQYF.

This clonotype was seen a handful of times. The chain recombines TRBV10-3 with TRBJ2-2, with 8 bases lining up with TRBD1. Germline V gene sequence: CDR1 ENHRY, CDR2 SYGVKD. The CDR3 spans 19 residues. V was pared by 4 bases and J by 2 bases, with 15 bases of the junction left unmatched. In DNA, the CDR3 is TGTGCCATCAGTGGGGTTACCTTCGCAGGGGGCCGTAACACCGGGGAGCTGTTTTTT. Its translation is CAISGVTFAGGRNTGELFF.

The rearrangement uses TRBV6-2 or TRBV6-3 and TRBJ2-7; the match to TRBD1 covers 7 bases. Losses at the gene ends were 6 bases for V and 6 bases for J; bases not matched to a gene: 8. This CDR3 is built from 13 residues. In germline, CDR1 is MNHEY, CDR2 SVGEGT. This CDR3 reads CASRPGQTREQYF. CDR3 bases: TGTGCCAGCAGACCGGGACAGACCCGCGAGCAGTACTTC.

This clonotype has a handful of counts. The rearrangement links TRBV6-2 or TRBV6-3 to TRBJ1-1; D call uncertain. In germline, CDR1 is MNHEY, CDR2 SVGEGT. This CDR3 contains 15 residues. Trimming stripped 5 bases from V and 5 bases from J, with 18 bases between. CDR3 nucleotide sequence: TGTGCCAGCAGTCTCCAGAGTATTAGAAAAACTGAAGCTTTCTTT. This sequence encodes CASSLQSIRKTEAFF.

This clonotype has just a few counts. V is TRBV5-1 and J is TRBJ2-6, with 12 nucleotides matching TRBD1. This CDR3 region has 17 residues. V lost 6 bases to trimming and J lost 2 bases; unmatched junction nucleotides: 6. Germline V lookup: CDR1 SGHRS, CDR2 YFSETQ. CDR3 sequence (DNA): TGCGCCAGCACTCCGGGACAGGGGGCGGCTGGGGCCAACGTCCTGACTTTC. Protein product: CASTPGQGAAGANVLTF.

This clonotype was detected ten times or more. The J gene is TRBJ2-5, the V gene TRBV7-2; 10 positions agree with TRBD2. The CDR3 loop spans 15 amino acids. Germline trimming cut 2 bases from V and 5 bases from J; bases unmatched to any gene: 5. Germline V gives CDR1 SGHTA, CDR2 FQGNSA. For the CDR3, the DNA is TGTGCCAGCAGCTTACTAGCGGGAGCTTCTGAGACCCAGTACTTC. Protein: CASSLLAGASETQYF.

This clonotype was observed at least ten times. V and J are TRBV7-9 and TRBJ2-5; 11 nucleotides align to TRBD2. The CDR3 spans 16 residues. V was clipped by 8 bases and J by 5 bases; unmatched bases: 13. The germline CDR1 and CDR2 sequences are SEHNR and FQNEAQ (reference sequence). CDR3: CASEPGLAVYGETQYF. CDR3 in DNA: TGTGCCAGCGAACCGGGACTAGCGGTCTATGGGGAGACCCAGTACTTC.

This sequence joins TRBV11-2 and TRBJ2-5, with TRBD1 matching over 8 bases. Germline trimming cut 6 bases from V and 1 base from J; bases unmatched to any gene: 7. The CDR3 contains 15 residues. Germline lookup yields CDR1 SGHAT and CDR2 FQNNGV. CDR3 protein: CASRSGTGGQETQYF. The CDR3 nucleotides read TGTGCCAGCAGGTCCGGGACAGGAGGCCAAGAGACCCAGTACTTC.